Presented here are 14 T cell receptor beta chains from one specimen sequenced in a study of blood T cell repertoires in COVID-19. Assay used: immunoSEQ multiplex PCR; TCRdb lists only in-frame clones, some missing. The table has about 240,000 clones, roughly 89% seen once; the top ten hold roughly 8.6%. Sequenced material: PBMCs or T cells enriched from blood (not recorded which). These receptors all stem from a man aged 40-55 years who had recovered from COVID-19.

The genes are TRBV7-2 and TRBJ2-1; D possibly corresponds to TRBD1 (6 bases). The CDR3 has 14 residues. Germline-derived CDR1 and CDR2 are SGHTA and FQGNSA. Trimming shortened V by 5 bases and J by 6 bases, and 14 bases separated the two germline ends. The CDR3 here is CASSQGMPSNEQFF. The CDR3, as DNA: TGTGCCAGCAGCCAGGGGATGCCGTCCAATGAGCAGTTCTTC.

The CDR3 region is CASSSSYRGTEAFF. CDR3 bases: TGTGCCAGCAGTTCCTCTTATAGGGGCACTGAAGCTTTCTTT. The V call is TRBV28, the J call TRBJ1-1; D might be TRBD1 (5 bases). This CDR3 is 14 amino acids long. CDR1 and CDR2 (germline): MDHEN, SYDVKM. The V end lost 4 bases, the J end lost 4 bases, and 13 bases lay between the germline ends.

The gene calls are TRBV4-1 and TRBJ1-1; 7 bases agree with TRBD1. Germline CDR1 MGHRA, CDR2 YSYEKL. The CDR3 covers 17 residues. Unmatched junction bases numbered 17, after V lost 2 bases and J lost 8 bases. CDR3 region: CASSQLGTDQRFREAFF. DNA for the CDR3: TGCGCCAGCAGCCAACTAGGGACAGACCAACGTTTTAGGGAAGCTTTCTTT.

V and J are TRBV7-2 and TRBJ2-7, with 9 bases that match TRBD2. CDR1 and CDR2 from the germline V gene are SGHTA and FQGNSA. V dropped 0 bases and J dropped 4; count of bases not matched to a gene: 10. This CDR3 has 17 residues. The CDR3 DNA reads as TGTGCCAGCAGCTTAGCGGCTAGCGGGAACGTCCCTTACGAGCAGTACTTC. This encodes CASSLAASGNVPYEQYF.

The DNA of the CDR3 is TGTGCCAGTAGTATAGGGGGACAGAGGTCCTACAATGAGCAGTTCTTC. Translated: CASSIGGQRSYNEQFF. The chain links TRBV19 to TRBJ2-1; 7 bases agree with TRBD1. The length of the CDR3 is 16 residues. CDR1 and CDR2 from the germline V gene are LNHDA and SQIVND (reference sequence). J gave up 1 base and V 1 base, and 4 bases lay outside the gene matches.

V is TRBV9 and J is TRBJ2-7; weak D call: TRBD2 (6 bases). This CDR3 spans 17 amino acids. CDR1 and CDR2 from the germline V gene are SGDLS and YYNGEE. Trimming cost V 3 bases and J 0 bases, with 19 bases left between them. CDR3 bases: TGTGCCAGCAGCGACGCCGGATACGCTAGCGACTCCTACGAGCAGTACTTC. Its translation: CASSDAGYASDSYEQYF.

The J gene is TRBJ2-5, the V gene TRBV29-1, with TRBD2 matching 8 bases. This CDR3 has 14 amino acids. In germline, CDR1 is SQVTM, CDR2 ANQGSEA. The V and J ends lost 4 bases and 5 bases, in that order; junction bases with no gene match: 9. The CDR3 DNA reads as TGCAGCGTTGTTCCCCGGGGGGGGCCGGAGACCCAGTACTTC. Protein sequence: CSVVPRGGPETQYF.

This clone was seen a single time. The chain recombines TRBV2 with TRBJ2-1, with 12 bases identical to TRBD2. The J segment lost 0 bases and the V segment lost 8 bases, leaving 8 bases of the junction unmatched. There are 17 residues in the CDR3. The germline CDR1 and CDR2 sequences are SNHLY and FYNNEI. This chain's CDR3 is CASVGTSGPSSYNEQFF. The CDR3 DNA is TGTGCCAGCGTGGGGACTAGCGGGCCGAGCTCCTACAATGAGCAGTTCTTC.

The chain uses TRBV30 and TRBJ1-2; the D gene is possibly TRBD1 (5 bases). This CDR3 has 14 residues. Germline V lookup: CDR1 GTSNPN, CDR2 SVGIG (reference sequence). The V gene lost 2 bases and the J gene lost 0 bases, with 10 bases spanning the gap. The DNA for the CDR3 is TGTGCCTGGAGTCTGGGGACTTCTAACTATGGCTACACCTTC. Its translation: CAWSLGTSNYGYTF.

The chain combines TRBV7-6 with TRBJ2-3; 11 bases are shared with TRBD2. CDR1 is SGHVS and CDR2 is FNYEAQ in the germline V gene. V was clipped by 7 bases and J by 0 bases; unmatched bases: 12. The CDR3 contains 18 residues. The CDR3 spells CASTILAGGLSSTDTQYF. In nucleotides, the CDR3 is TGTGCCAGCACAATTTTAGCGGGGGGGCTATCTAGCACAGATACGCAGTATTTT.

The chain couples TRBV19 to TRBJ2-7, with TRBD1 matching 7 bases. CDR1 and CDR2 (germline): LNHDA, SQIVND (reference sequence). The junction had 5 bases not matched to a gene; V was cut back by 5 bases and J by 1 base. The CDR3 extends over 14 amino acids. The CDR3 spells CASSETGPSYEQYF. In nucleotides, the CDR3 is TGTGCCAGTAGTGAGACAGGGCCTTCCTACGAGCAGTACTTC.

This chain connects TRBV3-1 (or the pseudogene TRBV3-2) to TRBJ1-5; D unresolved. V lost 3 bases to trimming and J lost 6 bases, with 15 bases between them. Germline V lookup: CDR1 LGHDT, CDR2 YNNKEL (reference sequence). The CDR3 extends over 15 amino acids. The CDR3 DNA reads TGTGCCAGCAGCCACTACGACAACCCCCCTCAGCCCCAGCATTTT. The encoded protein is CASSHYDNPPQPQHF.

The chain combines TRBV27 with TRBJ2-1; 10 positions match TRBD2. The germline V gene encodes CDR1 MNHEY and CDR2 SMNVEV (reference sequence). The CDR3 contains 20 residues. Trimming cost V 5 bases and J 8 bases; bases outside gene matches: 24. CDR3: CASSGQMSSSKTSGWDEQFF. CDR3 bases: TGTGCCAGCAGTGGCCAGATGTCCTCGTCTAAGACTAGCGGGTGGGATGAGCAGTTCTTC.

This chain links TRBV15 with TRBJ1-2; D uncertain. This CDR3 region has 15 residues. V shed 0 bases and J shed 8 bases, with 16 bases lying between them. CDR1 and CDR2 from the germline V gene are LNHNV and YYDKDF (reference sequence). CDR3 sequence: CATSRDFLAGGGYTF. Written as DNA, the CDR3 is TGTGCCACCAGCAGAGATTTTCTGGCAGGAGGCGGCTACACCTTC.